This T cell receptor beta chain originates from a study of T cells in Graves' hyperthyroidism and ophthalmopathy. About the research overall: Specimen type is peripheral blood, collected at initial diagnosis prior to any treatment.

The CDR3 runs to 15 residues. Germline values: CDR1 MNHNS, CDR2 SASEGT. The germline V and J ends were trimmed by 2 bases and 0 bases, with 10 bases remaining between them. Researchers took RNA transcripts and amplified the TCR beta CDR3 regions from them. First-round RT-PCR with HTBI primers amplified the TCR CDR3 region. TCRdb ran MiXCR on the multiplex PCR reads and lists one entry per CDR3 protein. The data hold about 740,000 distinct CDR3 sequences, with 12% to 15% observed a single time. This clonotype was found many times. The study left out patients who had uncontrolled infection, other autoimmune disease, pregnancy or lactation. The diagnostic basis comprised clinical symptoms, serum thyroxine and TRAb, thyroid ultrasound and orbital computed tomography.

The chain employs TRBV6-1 and TRBJ1-1; D unclear. The receptor's source is a young woman with Graves' hyperthyroidism. Specimen: blood. CDR3 residues: CASSEQVRMNTEAFF. For the CDR3, the DNA is TGTGCCAGCAGTGAACAGGTCCGTATGAACACTGAAGCTTTCTTT.